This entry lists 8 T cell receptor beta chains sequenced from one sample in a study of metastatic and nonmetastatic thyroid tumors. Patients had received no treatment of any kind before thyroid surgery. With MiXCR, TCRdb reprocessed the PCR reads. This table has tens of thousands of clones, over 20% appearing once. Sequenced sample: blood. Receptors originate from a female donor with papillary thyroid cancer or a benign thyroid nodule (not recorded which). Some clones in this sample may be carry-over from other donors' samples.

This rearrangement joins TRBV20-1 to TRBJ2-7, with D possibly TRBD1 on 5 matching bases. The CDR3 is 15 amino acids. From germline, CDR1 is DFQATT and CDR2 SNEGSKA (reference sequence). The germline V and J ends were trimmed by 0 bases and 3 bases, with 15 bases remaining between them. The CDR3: CSARDVQGGSYEQYF. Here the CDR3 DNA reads TGCAGTGCTAGAGATGTGCAGGGTGGAAGCTACGAGCAGTACTTC.

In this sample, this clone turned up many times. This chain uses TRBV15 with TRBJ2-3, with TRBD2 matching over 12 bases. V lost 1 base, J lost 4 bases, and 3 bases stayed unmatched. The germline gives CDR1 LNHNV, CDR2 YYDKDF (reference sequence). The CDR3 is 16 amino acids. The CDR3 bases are TGTGCCACCAGCAGAGGGACTAGCGGGAAGGCAGATACGCAGTATTTT. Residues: CATSRGTSGKADTQYF. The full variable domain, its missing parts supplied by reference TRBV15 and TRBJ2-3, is DAMVIQNPRYQVTQFGKPVTLSCSQTLNHNVMYWYQQKSSQAPKLLFHYYDKDFNNEADTPDNFQSRRPNTSFCFLDIRSPGLGDTAMYLCATSRGTSGKADTQYFGPGTRLTVL.

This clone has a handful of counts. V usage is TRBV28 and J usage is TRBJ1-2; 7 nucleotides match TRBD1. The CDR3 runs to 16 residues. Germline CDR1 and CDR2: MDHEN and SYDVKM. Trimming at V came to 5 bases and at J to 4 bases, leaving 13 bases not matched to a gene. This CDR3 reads CASSPLLQGIGYGYTF. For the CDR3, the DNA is TGTGCCAGCAGTCCGTTGCTACAGGGGATAGGCTATGGCTACACCTTC.

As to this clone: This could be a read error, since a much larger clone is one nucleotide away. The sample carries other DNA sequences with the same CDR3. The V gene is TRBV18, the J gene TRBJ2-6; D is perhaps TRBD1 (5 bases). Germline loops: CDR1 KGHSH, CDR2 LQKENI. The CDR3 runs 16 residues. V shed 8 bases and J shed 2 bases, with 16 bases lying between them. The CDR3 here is CASQDQGAAGANVLTF. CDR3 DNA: TGTGCCAGCCAGGATCAAGGGGCGGCTGGGGCCAACGTCCTGACTTTC.

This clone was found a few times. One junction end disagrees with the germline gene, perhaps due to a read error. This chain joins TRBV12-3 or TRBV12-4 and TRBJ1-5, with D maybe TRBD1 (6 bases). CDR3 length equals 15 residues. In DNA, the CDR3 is TGTGCCAGCAGTCCGACAGGTAAAGGGGGTCAGCCCAAGCATTTT. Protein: CASSPTGKGGQPKHF.

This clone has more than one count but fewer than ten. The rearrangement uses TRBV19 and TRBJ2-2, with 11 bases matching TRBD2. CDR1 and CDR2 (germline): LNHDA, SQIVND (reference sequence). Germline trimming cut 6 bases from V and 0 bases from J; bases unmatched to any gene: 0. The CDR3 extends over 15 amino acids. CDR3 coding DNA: TGTGCCAGTAGGGGACTAGCGGCGAACACCGGGGAGCTGTTTTTT. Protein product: CASRGLAANTGELFF.

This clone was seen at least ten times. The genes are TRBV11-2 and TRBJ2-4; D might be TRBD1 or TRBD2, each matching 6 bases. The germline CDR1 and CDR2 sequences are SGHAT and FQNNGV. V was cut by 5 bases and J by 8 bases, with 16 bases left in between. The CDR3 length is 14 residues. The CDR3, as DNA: TGTGCCAGCAGCCGGTTAAGAAGGGGGGACATTCAGTACTTC. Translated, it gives CASSRLRRGDIQYF.

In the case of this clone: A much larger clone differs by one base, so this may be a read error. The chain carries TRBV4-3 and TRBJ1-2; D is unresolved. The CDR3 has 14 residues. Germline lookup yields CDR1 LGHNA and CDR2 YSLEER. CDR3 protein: CASNQDLNTGGYTF. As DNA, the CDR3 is TGCGCCAGCAACCAAGATTTGAATACGGGGGGCTACACCTTC.